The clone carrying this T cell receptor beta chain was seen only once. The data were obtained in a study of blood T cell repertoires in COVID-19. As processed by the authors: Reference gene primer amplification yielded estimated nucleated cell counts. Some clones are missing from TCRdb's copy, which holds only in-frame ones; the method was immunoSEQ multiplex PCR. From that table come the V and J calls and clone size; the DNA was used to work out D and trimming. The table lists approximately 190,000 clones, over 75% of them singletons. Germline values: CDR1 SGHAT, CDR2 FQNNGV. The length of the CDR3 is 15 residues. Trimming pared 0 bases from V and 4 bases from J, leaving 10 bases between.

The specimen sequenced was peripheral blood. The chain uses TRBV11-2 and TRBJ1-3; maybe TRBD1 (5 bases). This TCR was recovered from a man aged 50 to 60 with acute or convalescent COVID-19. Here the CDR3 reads CASSLDRGDGNTIYF. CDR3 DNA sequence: TGTGCCAGCAGCTTAGATCGGGGGGACGGAAACACCATATATTTT.